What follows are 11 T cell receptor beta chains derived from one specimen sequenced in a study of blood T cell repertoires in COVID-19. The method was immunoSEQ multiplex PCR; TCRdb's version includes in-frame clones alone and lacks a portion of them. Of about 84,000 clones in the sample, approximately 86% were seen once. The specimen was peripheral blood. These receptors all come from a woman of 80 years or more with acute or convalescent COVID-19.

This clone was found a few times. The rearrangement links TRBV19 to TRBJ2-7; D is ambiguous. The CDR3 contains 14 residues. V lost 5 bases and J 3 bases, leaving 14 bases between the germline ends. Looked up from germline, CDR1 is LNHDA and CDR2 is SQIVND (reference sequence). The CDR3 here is CASSQRRLLYEQYF. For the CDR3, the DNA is TGTGCCAGTAGTCAGCGTCGACTCCTCTACGAGCAGTACTTC.

The CDR3 sequence: CASSQDIGGSYTGELFF. The CDR3 region has the DNA TGTGCCAGCAGCCAAGATATAGGAGGGAGTTACACCGGGGAGCTGTTTTTT. This sequence joins TRBV3-1 (or the pseudogene TRBV3-2) and TRBJ2-2, with D tentatively TRBD2 (6 bases). This CDR3 is built from 17 residues. Germline V gives CDR1 LGHDT, CDR2 YNNKEL (reference sequence). Trimming took off 0 bases at V and 3 bases at J, with 14 bases between the two ends.

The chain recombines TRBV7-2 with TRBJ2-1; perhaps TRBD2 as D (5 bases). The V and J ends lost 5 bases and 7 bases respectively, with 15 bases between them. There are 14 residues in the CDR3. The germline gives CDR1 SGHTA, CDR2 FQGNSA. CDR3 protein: CASSPGRSGNEQFF. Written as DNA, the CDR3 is TGTGCCAGCAGCCCTGGGAGATCGGGGAATGAGCAGTTCTTC.

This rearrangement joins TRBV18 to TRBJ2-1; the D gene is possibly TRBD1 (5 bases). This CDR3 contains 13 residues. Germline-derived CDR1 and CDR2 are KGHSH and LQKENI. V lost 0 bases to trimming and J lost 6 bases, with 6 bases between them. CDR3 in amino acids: CASSPPTVNEQFF. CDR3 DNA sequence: TGTGCCAGCTCACCACCGACAGTCAATGAGCAGTTCTTC. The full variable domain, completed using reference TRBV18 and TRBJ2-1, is NAGVMQNPRHLVRRRGQEARLRCSPMKGHSHVYWYRQLPEEGLKFMVYLQKENIIDESGMPKERFSAEFPKEGPSILRIQQVVRGDSAAYFCASSPPTVNEQFFGPGTRLTVL.

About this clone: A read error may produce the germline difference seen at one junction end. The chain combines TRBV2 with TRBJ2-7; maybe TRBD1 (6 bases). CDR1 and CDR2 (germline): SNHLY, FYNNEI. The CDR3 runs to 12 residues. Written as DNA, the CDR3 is TGTGCCAGCAGTCGGGACATTTACGGGCAGTACTTC. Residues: CASSRDIYGQYF.

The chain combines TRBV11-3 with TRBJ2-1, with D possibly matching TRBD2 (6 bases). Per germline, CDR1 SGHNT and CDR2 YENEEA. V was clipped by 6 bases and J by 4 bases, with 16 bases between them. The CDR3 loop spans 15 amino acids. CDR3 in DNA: TGTGCCAGCAGTTCAGCCGGGGCGGGATACAATGAGCAGTTCTTC. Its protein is CASSSAGAGYNEQFF.

The CDR3 DNA sequence: TGTGCCACTACAGGGGAGATGGCGGCCAAAAACATTCAGTACTTC. It specifies CATTGEMAAKNIQYF. The rearrangement links TRBV21-1 to TRBJ2-4; the table's D gene call, TRBD1, was not cross checked with the DNA. TRBV21-1 is noted as a pseudogene. There are 15 residues in the CDR3.

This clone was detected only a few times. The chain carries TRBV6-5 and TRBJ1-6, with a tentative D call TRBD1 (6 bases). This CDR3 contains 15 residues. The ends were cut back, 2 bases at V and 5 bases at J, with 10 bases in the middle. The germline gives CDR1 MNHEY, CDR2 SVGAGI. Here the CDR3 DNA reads TGTGCCAGCAGTTACGTCAGGGGAGATAATTCACCCCTCCACTTT. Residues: CASSYVRGDNSPLHF.

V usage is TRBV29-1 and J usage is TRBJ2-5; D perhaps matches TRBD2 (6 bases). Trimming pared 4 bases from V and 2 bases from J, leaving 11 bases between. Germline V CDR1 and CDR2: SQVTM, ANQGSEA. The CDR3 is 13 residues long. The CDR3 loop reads CSVGQRVQETQYF. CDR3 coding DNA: TGCAGCGTTGGTCAGCGGGTGCAAGAGACCCAGTACTTC.

Here the CDR3 DNA reads TGTGCCAGCAGCGTCGGACTAGCGGCATCCTACGAGCAGTACTTC. The encoded protein is CASSVGLAASYEQYF. The chain has TRBV9 and TRBJ2-7; the match to TRBD2 covers 10 bases. Germline-derived CDR1 and CDR2 are SGDLS and YYNGEE. J lost 1 base, V lost 2 bases, and 3 bases had no gene match. CDR3 size: 15 residues.

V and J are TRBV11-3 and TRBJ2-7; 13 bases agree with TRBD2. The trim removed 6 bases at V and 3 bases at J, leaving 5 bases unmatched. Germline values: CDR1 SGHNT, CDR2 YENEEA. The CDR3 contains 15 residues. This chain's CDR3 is CASSSGLAGDYEQYF. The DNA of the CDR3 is TGTGCCAGCAGTTCTGGACTAGCGGGAGACTACGAGCAGTACTTC.